The sequence of this TCR beta chain was determined in a study of blood T cell repertoires in COVID-19. The overall study: Collection of acute and convalescent COVID-19 samples took place in the United States, Italy and Spain. T cells, B-cell-depleted T cells, or PBMCs supplied cDNA or gDNA.

As processed by the authors: Scientists estimated how many nucleated cells there were by amplifying reference gene primers. The repertoire was sequenced with immunoSEQ multiplex PCR; TCRdb's copy has only in-frame clones and lacks some. V and J calls and clone size are those listed in that table; D and trimming were worked out from the DNA. This sample has 130,000 to 150,000 clones, with around nine tenths found just once. V lost 3 bases to trimming and J lost 2 bases, with 20 bases between them. Germline V lookup: CDR1 GTSNPN, CDR2 SVGIG (reference sequence). The CDR3 totals 16 residues. Sequencing was performed on peripheral blood. The chain carries TRBV30 and TRBJ2-7, with a tentative D call TRBD1 (6 bases). The origin of this receptor is a woman in her thirties or forties with acute or convalescent COVID-19. CDR3 loop: CAWSRGSSGVTYEQYF. The CDR3 region has the DNA TGTGCCTGGAGCCGGGGCTCCTCAGGGGTGACCTACGAGCAGTACTTC.